This T cell receptor (beta chain) stems from a study of cytomegalovirus exposure and HLA in healthy donors. Study details: Out of approximately 400 genotyped donors, approximately 84% belonged to the Caucasian-associated ancestry cluster.

There are 15 residues in the CDR3. Germline V gives CDR1 SGHTA, CDR2 FQGNSA. V lost 2 bases to trimming and J lost 1 base, with 12 bases between them. PCR involved 60 Vbeta and 13 Jbeta primers. Method: immunoSEQ multiplex PCR; TCRdb's copy keeps in-frame clones and lacks some. This table has fewer than 250,000 clones, more than 75% appearing once. Findings and caveats of the study: Later, an analysis showed that TCR beta chains associated with HLA were more clonally expanded than others that were equally common. Fewer N-insertions than the roughly 630-donor mean were reportedly shown by an Asian-associated ancestry cluster in a later analysis.

Donors likely had unrecorded immune exposures despite being nominally healthy when sampled. Notes on this clone: The antigen is unknown.

The clonotype originates from a woman aged 45-65 years in good health and CMV-seronegative. Sequenced material: PBMCs. This rearrangement joins TRBV7-2 to TRBJ2-7, with D possibly being TRBD2 (6 bases). The CDR3 DNA reads as TGTGCCAGCAGCTTAAATGGGGCGGGATCCTACGAGCAGTACTTC. Translating gives CASSLNGAGSYEQYF.